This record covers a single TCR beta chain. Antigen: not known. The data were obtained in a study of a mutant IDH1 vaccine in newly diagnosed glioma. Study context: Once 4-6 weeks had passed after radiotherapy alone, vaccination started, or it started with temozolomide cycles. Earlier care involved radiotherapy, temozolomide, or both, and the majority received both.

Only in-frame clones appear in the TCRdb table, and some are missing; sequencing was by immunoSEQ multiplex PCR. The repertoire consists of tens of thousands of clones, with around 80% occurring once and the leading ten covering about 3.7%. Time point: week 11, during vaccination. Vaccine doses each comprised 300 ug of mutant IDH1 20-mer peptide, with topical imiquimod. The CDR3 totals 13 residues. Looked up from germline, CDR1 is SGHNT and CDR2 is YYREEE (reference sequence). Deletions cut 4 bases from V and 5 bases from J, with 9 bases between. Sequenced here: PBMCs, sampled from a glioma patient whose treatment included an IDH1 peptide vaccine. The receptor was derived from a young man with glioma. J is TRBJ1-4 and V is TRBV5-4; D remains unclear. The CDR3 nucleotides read TGTGCCAGCAGCCGTTCAGAGAATGAAAAACTGTTTTTT. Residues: CASSRSENEKLFF.